These 8 T cell receptor beta chains were all obtained from the same sample, sequenced in a study of blood T cell repertoires in COVID-19. Sequencing used immunoSEQ multiplex PCR; TCRdb keeps in-frame clones, though not all of them. The sample holds 200,000 to 250,000 clones, 80% to 90% seen once. Input material: PBMCs or T cells enriched from blood (not recorded which). These receptor sequences come from a woman between 35 and 50 years old with acute COVID-19.

The rearrangement links TRBV6-1 to TRBJ1-3; weak D call: TRBD1 (6 bases). The V gene's germline CDR1 is MNHNS and CDR2 SASEGT. The CDR3 runs to 15 residues. Trimming pared 2 bases from V and 3 bases from J, leaving 11 bases between. CDR3 bases: TGTGCCAGCAGTGAAAGCCAGGGGTTTGGAAACACCATATATTTT. Protein product: CASSESQGFGNTIYF.

The chain is built from TRBV11-3 and TRBJ2-1, with D possibly matching TRBD2 (6 bases). Trimming removed 0 bases at V and 7 bases at J, with 13 bases between. Germline lookup yields CDR1 SGHNT and CDR2 YENEEA. The CDR3 length is 15 residues. This CDR3 is CASSLEEGRRNEQFF. The CDR3 DNA sequence: TGTGCCAGCAGCTTAGAGGAGGGGAGACGTAATGAGCAGTTCTTC.

This sequence joins TRBV28 and TRBJ1-1; D perhaps matches TRBD1 (5 bases). Germline CDR1 MDHEN, CDR2 SYDVKM. The CDR3 sequence is 13 residues long. The ends were cut back, 3 bases at V and 7 bases at J, with 12 bases in the middle. In nucleotides, the CDR3 is TGTGCCAGCAGTTTTTCAGGGACTCTTGAAGCTTTCTTT. As protein: CASSFSGTLEAFF.

V gene TRBV19 combines with J gene TRBJ1-4; D unresolved. V lost 5 bases, J lost 7 bases, and 23 bases lay in between. The germline CDR1 and CDR2 sequences are LNHDA and SQIVND (reference sequence). The CDR3 consists of 17 residues. The CDR3 DNA reads TGTGCCAGTAGTGGTGCGGGCTTTGGTCACGAAGGTGAAAAACTGTTTTTT. Protein sequence: CASSGAGFGHEGEKLFF.

This clone was seen just once. The chain recombines TRBV9 with TRBJ2-1, with D possibly TRBD2 on 6 matching bases. Germline V gene data show CDR1 as SGDLS and CDR2 as YYNGEE. Trimming stripped 3 bases from V and 7 bases from J, with 29 bases between. The CDR3 sequence is 19 residues long. As DNA, the CDR3 is TGTGCCAGCAGCGCCTACCCCTCGGCGGGGAGGACTACTCTAAATGAGCAGTTCTTC. Protein: CASSAYPSAGRTTLNEQFF.

This clone was seen once. This chain joins TRBV4-2 and TRBJ2-7; TRBD1 is a possible D gene (5 bases). In germline, CDR1 is LGHNA, CDR2 YNFKEQ. V was cut by 4 bases and J by 3 bases, with 13 bases left in between. The CDR3 is made up of 14 amino acids. Here the CDR3 DNA reads TGTGCCAGCAGCCTTCGACAGTCAAACTACGAGCAGTACTTC. Translation gives CASSLRQSNYEQYF.

This CDR3 is CSGTIIGGTQYF. The CDR3 DNA follows: TGCAGCGGCACTATTATAGGGGGGACCCAGTACTTC. This chain links TRBV29-1 with TRBJ2-5; D might be TRBD1 (6 bases). CDR3 size: 12 residues. V lost 7 bases and J 7 bases, leaving 16 bases between the germline ends. CDR1 SQVTM and CDR2 ANQGSEA come from the germline V gene.

The chain is built from TRBV2 and TRBJ1-1; TRBD1 matches 8 bases. The CDR3 extends over 15 amino acids. The V gene's germline CDR1 is SNHLY and CDR2 FYNNEI. V shed 7 bases and J 3 bases; nucleotides not matched to a gene: 10. The CDR3 DNA reads as TGTGCCAGCACTCCGACAGGGGCCCTTGACACTGAAGCTTTCTTT. This encodes CASTPTGALDTEAFF.